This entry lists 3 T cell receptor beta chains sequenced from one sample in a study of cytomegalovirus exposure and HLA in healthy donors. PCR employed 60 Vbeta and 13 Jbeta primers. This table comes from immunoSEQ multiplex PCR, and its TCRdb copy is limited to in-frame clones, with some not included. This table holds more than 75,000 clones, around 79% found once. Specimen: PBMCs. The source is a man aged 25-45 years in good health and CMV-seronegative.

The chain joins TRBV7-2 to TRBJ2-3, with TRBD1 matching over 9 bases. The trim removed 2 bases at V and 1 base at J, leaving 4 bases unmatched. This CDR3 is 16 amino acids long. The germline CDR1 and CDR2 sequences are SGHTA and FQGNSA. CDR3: CASSLTGTGRTDTQYF. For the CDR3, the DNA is TGTGCCAGCAGCTTAACCGGGACAGGGCGCACAGATACGCAGTATTTT.

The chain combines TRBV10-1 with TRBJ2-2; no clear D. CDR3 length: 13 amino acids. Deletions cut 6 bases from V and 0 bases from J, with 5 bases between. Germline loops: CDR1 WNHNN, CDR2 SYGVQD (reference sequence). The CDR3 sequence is CASRLSNTGELFF. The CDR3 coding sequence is TGCGCCAGCAGGTTATCGAACACCGGGGAGCTGTTTTTT.

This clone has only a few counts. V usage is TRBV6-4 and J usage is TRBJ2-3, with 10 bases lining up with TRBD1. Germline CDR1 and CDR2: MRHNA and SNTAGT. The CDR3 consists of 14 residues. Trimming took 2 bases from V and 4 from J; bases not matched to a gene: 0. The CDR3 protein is CASSDGQGADTQYF. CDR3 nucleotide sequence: TGTGCCAGCAGTGACGGACAGGGGGCAGATACGCAGTATTTT.